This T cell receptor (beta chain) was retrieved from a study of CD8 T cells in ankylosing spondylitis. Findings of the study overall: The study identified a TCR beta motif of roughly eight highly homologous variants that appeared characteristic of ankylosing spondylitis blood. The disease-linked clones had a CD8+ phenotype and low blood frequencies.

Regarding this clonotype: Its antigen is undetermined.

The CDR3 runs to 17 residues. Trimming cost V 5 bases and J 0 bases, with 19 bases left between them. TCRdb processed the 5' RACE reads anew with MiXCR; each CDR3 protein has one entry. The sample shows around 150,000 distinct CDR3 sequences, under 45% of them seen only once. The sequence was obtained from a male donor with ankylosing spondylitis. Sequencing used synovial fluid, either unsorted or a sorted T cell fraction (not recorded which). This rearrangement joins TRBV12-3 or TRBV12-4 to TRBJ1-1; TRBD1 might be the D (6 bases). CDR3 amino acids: CASSPGVREYLNTEAFF. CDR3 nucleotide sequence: TGTGCCAGCAGTCCAGGGGTGCGGGAATACTTGAACACTGAAGCTTTCTTT.